The 14 T cell receptor beta chains in this list originate from one sample, sequenced in a study of shared clonotypes between healthy human individuals (dated by TCRdb to about 2020). CD8 naive samples were CD45RO-negative cells positively selected for CCR7, giving a CD45RA+CCR7+ population that excluded TemRA cells. The method behind the library was the immunoSEQ multiplex PCR assay. This immuneACCESS table, as held by TCRdb, lists in-frame sequences with V and J called but not all clones. Of the missing ones, under half trace to an unresolved V gene in checked studies; the others have no known cause. The sample data list roughly 2 million clones, and about 94% of these were observed just once. The ten largest clones represent about 1.1% of the sample. Specimen: naive CD8+ T cells sorted from blood. This sample's cell subset or site label indicates: CD45RA+CCR7+. The receptor source for this set is a man aged 18 to 35 in good health.

The V call is TRBV6-5, the J call TRBJ2-7, with a possible D match to TRBD2 (5 bases). With 6 bases removed from V and 4 bases from J, the gap between germline ends came to 10 bases. The CDR3 has 12 residues. The germline V gene encodes CDR1 MNHEY and CDR2 SVGAGI. The CDR3 here is CASRDWGYEQYF. The CDR3 bases are TGTGCCAGCAGGGACTGGGGATACGAGCAGTACTTC.

The chain combines TRBV5-1 with TRBJ2-7; 10 bases align to TRBD1. Germline CDR1 SGHRS, CDR2 YFSETQ. V was clipped by 0 bases and J by 5 bases; unmatched bases: 5. The CDR3 is 15 residues long. CDR3 nucleotides: TGCGCCAGCAGCTTGGGAGGGACAGGGGCCAACGAGCAGTACTTC. The encoded protein is CASSLGGTGANEQYF.

The chain carries TRBV28 and TRBJ2-1; 7 bases line up with TRBD2. The CDR3 has 15 residues. The ends lost 7 bases at V and 3 bases at J; junction bases unmatched: 9. The germline V gene has CDR1 MDHEN and CDR2 SYDVKM. The chain's CDR3 is CASIPGGGVYNEQFF. The CDR3 nucleotides read TGTGCCAGCATCCCTGGCGGGGGTGTCTACAATGAGCAGTTCTTC. Full variable domain (outside the CDR3, taken from reference TRBV28 and TRBJ2-1): DVKVTQSSRYLVKRTGEKVFLECVQDMDHENMFWYRQDPGLGLRLIYFSYDVKMKEKGDIPEGYSVSREKKERFSLILESASTNQTSMYLCASIPGGGVYNEQFFGPGTRLTVL.

The V call is TRBV2, the J call TRBJ2-7; tentative D call: TRBD1 (6 bases). This CDR3 is 13 amino acids long. Per the germline V gene, CDR1 is SNHLY and CDR2 is FYNNEI. With 6 bases removed from V and 2 bases from J, the gap between germline ends came to 11 bases. The CDR3 loop is CASRPQGAYEQYF. DNA for the CDR3: TGTGCCAGCAGGCCACAGGGTGCCTACGAGCAGTACTTC.

The rearrangement uses TRBV9 and TRBJ1-1, with D maybe TRBD1 (5 bases). Germline CDR1 is SGDLS and CDR2 is YYNGEE. The V end lost 3 bases, the J end lost 0 bases, and 12 bases lay between the germline ends. The CDR3 sequence is 15 residues long. This CDR3 is CASSAREFMNTEAFF. The CDR3 DNA is TGTGCCAGCAGCGCCAGGGAGTTTATGAACACTGAAGCTTTCTTT.

As concerns this clone: A junction boundary mismatches the germline segment, possibly from a read error. This chain links TRBV9 with TRBJ1-6, with D possibly TRBD1 on 5 matching bases. Germline lookup yields CDR1 SGDLS and CDR2 YYNGEE. This CDR3 has 16 amino acids. CDR3 region: CAGSTTETSYNSPLHF. CDR3 sequence (DNA): TGTGCCGGCAGCACGACAGAAACCTCCTATAATTCACCCCTCCACTTT.

The CDR3 is CASSESKGQGPYEQYF. The CDR3, as DNA: TGCGCCAGCAGTGAGTCGAAAGGACAGGGACCCTACGAGCAGTACTTC. The J gene is TRBJ2-7, the V gene TRBV10-2, with 8 bases identical to TRBD1. J gave up 2 bases and V 0 bases, and 6 bases lay outside the gene matches. Germline CDR1 and CDR2: WSHSY and SAAADI. The CDR3 totals 16 residues.

J is TRBJ2-5 and V is TRBV30, with a possible D match to TRBD2 (7 bases). Germline CDR1 GTSNPN, CDR2 SVGIG (reference sequence). This CDR3 contains 12 residues. The germline V and J ends were trimmed by 5 bases and 3 bases, with 10 bases remaining between them. CDR3 residues: CAWQGGEETQYF. The DNA for the CDR3 is TGTGCCTGGCAAGGGGGGGAAGAGACCCAGTACTTC.

The chain combines TRBV7-9 with TRBJ1-1; no firm D call. This CDR3 region has 13 residues. Trimming cost V 5 bases and J 6 bases, with 13 bases left between them. Germline V CDR1 and CDR2: SEHNR, FQNEAQ (reference sequence). The CDR3 DNA reads as TGTGCCAGCAGCCAGTACCTGGACCCTGAAGCTTTCTTT. Residues: CASSQYLDPEAFF.

The rearrangement joins TRBV27 to TRBJ2-3; D may be TRBD1 or TRBD2 (5 bases each). Trimming cost V 2 bases and J 2 bases, with 14 bases left between them. This CDR3 spans 16 amino acids. Per germline, CDR1 MNHEY and CDR2 SMNVEV (reference sequence). Here the CDR3 reads CASSLDRGGDTDTQYF. DNA for the CDR3: TGTGCCAGCAGTTTAGATCGTGGGGGAGACACAGATACGCAGTATTTT.

J is TRBJ2-7 and V is TRBV29-1; 7 nucleotides agree with TRBD2. The CDR3 sequence is 13 residues long. The V and J ends lost 6 bases and 4 bases, in that order; junction bases with no gene match: 9. Germline CDR1 is SQVTM and CDR2 is ANQGSEA. CDR3 sequence: CSVPGGEGYEQYF. The CDR3 DNA is TGCAGCGTCCCGGGGGGAGAGGGTTACGAGCAGTACTTC.

The J gene is TRBJ2-1, the V gene TRBV4-1; TRBD1 might be the D (5 bases). Germline CDR1 and CDR2: MGHRA and YSYEKL. V was shortened by 4 bases and J by 9 bases, with 16 bases between the two germline ends. CDR3 length: 14 residues. DNA of the CDR3: TGCGCCAGCAGCCTCCCAAGGGGCGATGGTGAGCAGTTCTTC. It specifies CASSLPRGDGEQFF.

The gene calls are TRBV4-3 and TRBJ2-2; the match to TRBD2 covers 10 bases. The CDR3 runs to 16 residues. Germline CDR1 and CDR2: LGHNA and YSLEER. The junction had 9 bases not matched to a gene; V was cut back by 3 bases and J by 8 bases. The DNA for the CDR3 is TGCGCCAGCAGCCATGATTCGCTAGCGGGAGATGGGGAGCTGTTTTTT. Translating gives CASSHDSLAGDGELFF.

The chain links TRBV5-1 to TRBJ2-7; D may correspond to TRBD1 or TRBD2 (5 bases each). This CDR3 has 12 amino acids. Germline-derived CDR1 and CDR2 are SGHRS and YFSETQ. The V and J ends lost 5 bases and 4 bases respectively, with 10 bases between them. The CDR3 DNA reads TGCGCCAGCAGTTATGGGGGTTACGAGCAGTACTTC. Its protein product is CASSYGGYEQYF.